A single sample gave rise to the 3 T cell receptor beta chains below, sequenced in a study of blood T cell repertoires in COVID-19. Some clones are missing from TCRdb's copy, which holds only in-frame ones; the method was immunoSEQ multiplex PCR. The sample has some 120,000 clones, 65% to 85% seen once. The sequenced material came from peripheral blood. These receptors were obtained from a woman in her seventies with acute or convalescent COVID-19.

The CDR3 protein is CSAARDTQYF. As DNA, the CDR3 is TGCAGTGCCGCGCGAGATACGCAGTATTTT. The chain links TRBV20-1 to TRBJ2-3; D unclear. Trimming removed 6 bases at V and 5 bases at J, with 6 bases between. Germline V gives CDR1 DFQATT, CDR2 SNEGSKA (reference sequence). This CDR3 spans 10 amino acids.

The CDR3 nucleotides are TGTGCCAGCAGATACCTCCCGGGACAAGGAAAAGAGACCCAGTACTTC. It is translated as CASRYLPGQGKETQYF. The chain uses TRBV6-5 and TRBJ2-5; TRBD1 might be the D (6 bases). Trimming removed 6 bases from V and 3 bases from J, with 20 bases in between. From germline, CDR1 is MNHEY and CDR2 SVGAGI. The CDR3 consists of 16 residues.

This chain joins TRBV27 and TRBJ1-2; the D is unclear. Looked up from germline, CDR1 is MNHEY and CDR2 is SMNVEV (reference sequence). There are 9 residues in the CDR3. Trimming removed 8 bases from V and 8 bases from J, with 6 bases in between. Here the CDR3 reads CASEVGYTF. CDR3 DNA: TGTGCCAGCGAGGTAGGCTACACCTTC.